This T cell receptor (beta chain) was sequenced in a study of persistence of HIV-infected CD4 T cells. For the study at large: Antigen stimulation activated a lower proportion of cells, more of them memory, than anti-CD3/anti-CD28 stimulation. Study observations and caveats: The rare CMV-responding cells with HIV-1 proviruses were not separately TCR-sequenced.

Cells were stimulated nonspecifically with anti-CD3/anti-CD28 magnetic beads. Sorting of responding CD4+ T cells relied on upregulated CD40 ligand together with CD69. V was clipped by 5 bases and J by 4 bases; unmatched bases: 10. CDR1 and CDR2 (germline): LNHDA, SQIVND (reference sequence). The CDR3 totals 17 residues. Worth noting for this clone: What it recognizes is unknown.

The libraries were made with immunoSEQ version 4 in survey mode. The method was immunoSEQ multiplex PCR; TCRdb's version includes in-frame clones alone and lacks a portion of them. Among around 35,000 clones listed, roughly 90% were seen once. This TCR was recovered from an adult man with HIV who was CMV-seropositive. Here the sequenced sample was CD4+ T cells sorted from PBMCs after approximately 19-hour stimulation, taken from a patient who received antiretroviral therapy. This chain links TRBV19 with TRBJ2-1; 11 bases agree with TRBD1. DNA for the CDR3: TGTGCCAGTAGTCCAAGTACCGGGACAGGGGGGTACAATGAGCAGTTCTTC. Translation: CASSPSTGTGGYNEQFF.